The clone carrying this T cell receptor (beta chain) was counted once. This specimen comes from a study of Graves' ophthalmopathy and Graves' hyperthyroidism. As for the study in general: Peripheral blood collection took place at initial diagnosis, before any treatment.

Amplifying from RNA transcripts, the study obtained TCR beta CDR3 regions. The library came from an HTBI-primed first-round RT-PCR and a second-round multiplex PCR. TCRdb reprocessed the multiplex PCR reads with MiXCR, giving one entry per CDR3 protein. The sample yields almost 750,000 distinct CDR3 sequences, roughly two fifths seen once. The TCR was taken from an adult man with Graves' ophthalmopathy. What was sequenced was peripheral blood.

CDR3 residues: CAISETQVDWENTIYF. CDR3 DNA sequence: TGTGCCATCAGTGAAACCCAGGTTGATTGGGAAAACACCATATATTTT. The chain couples TRBV10-3 to TRBJ1-3; D is uncertain. The V gene's germline CDR1 is ENHRY and CDR2 SYGVKD. The V end was cut by 3 bases, the J end by 6 bases, with 18 bases between. The CDR3 has 16 amino acids.